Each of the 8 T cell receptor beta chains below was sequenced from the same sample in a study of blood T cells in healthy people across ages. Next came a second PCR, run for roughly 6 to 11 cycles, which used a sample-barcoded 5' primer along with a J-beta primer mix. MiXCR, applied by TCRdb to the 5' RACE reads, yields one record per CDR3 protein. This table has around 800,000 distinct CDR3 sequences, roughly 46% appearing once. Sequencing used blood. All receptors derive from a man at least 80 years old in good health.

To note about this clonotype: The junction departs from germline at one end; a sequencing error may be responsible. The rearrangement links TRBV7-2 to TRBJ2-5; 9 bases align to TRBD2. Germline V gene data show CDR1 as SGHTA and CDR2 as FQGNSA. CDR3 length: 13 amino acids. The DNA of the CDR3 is TGTGTCAGCAGCTTAGCGGGAGCAGAGACCCAGTACTTC. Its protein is CVSSLAGAETQYF.

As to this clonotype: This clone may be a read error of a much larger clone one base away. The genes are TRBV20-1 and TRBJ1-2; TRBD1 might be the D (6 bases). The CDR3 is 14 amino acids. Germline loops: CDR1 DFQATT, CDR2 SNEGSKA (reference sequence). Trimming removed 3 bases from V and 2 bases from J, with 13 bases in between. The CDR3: CSARLRTENYGYTF. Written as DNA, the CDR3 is TGCAGTGCTAGGCTAAGGACAGAAAACTATGGCTACACCTTC.

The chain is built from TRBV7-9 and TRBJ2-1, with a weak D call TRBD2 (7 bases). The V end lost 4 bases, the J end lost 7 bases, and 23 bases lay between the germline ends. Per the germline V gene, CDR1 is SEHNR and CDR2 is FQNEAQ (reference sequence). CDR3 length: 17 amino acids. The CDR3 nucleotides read TGTGCCAGCAGCTCAATCCCCGGAGAAGGGAGGGGGAATGAGCAGTTCTTC. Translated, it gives CASSSIPGEGRGNEQFF.

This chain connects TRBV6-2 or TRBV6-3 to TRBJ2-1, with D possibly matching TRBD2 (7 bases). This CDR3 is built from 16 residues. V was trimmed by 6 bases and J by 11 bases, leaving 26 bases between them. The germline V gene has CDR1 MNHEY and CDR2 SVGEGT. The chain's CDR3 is CASRRPARGGSGQQFF. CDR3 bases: TGTGCCAGCAGGCGACCCGCTCGCGGGGGCTCAGGTCAGCAGTTCTTC.

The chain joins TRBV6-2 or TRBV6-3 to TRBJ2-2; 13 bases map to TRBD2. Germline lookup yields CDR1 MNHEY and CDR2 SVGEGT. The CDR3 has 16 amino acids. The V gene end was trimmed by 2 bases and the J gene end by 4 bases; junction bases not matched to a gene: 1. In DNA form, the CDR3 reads TGTGCCAGCAGTTACGGGACTAGCGGGATCACCGGGGAGCTGTTTTTT. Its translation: CASSYGTSGITGELFF.

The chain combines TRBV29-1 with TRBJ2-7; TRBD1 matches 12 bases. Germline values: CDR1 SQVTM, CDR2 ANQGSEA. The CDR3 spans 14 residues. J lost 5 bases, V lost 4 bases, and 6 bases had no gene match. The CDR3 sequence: CSVGPGTGGNEQYF. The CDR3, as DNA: TGCAGCGTTGGCCCCGGGACAGGGGGCAACGAGCAGTACTTC.

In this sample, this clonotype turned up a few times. The CDR3 DNA is TGCGCCAGCAGCCTACGGACAGGGAAGGACACTGAAGCTTTCTTT. Translated: CASSLRTGKDTEAFF. The chain is built from TRBV5-1 and TRBJ1-1, with 8 nucleotides matching TRBD1. The CDR3 spans 15 residues. The germline gives CDR1 SGHRS, CDR2 YFSETQ. Trimming cost V 4 bases and J 3 bases; bases outside gene matches: 8.

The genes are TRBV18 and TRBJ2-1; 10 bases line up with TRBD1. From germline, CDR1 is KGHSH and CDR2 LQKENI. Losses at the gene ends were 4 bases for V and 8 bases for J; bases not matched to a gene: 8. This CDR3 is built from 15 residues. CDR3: CASSLWTGGFDEQFF. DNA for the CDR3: TGTGCCAGCTCACTCTGGACAGGGGGTTTCGATGAGCAGTTCTTC.